The 25 T cell receptor beta chains presented below share a single source sample, sequenced in a study of neurological immune-mediated disorders. In TCRdb, the 5' RACE reads were re-called with MiXCR into one record per CDR3 protein. The table shows roughly 100,000 distinct CDR3 sequences, with approximately 3.5% occurring only once. Sequenced sample: PBMCs. Source of these receptors: a woman between 50 and 59 years old with multiple sclerosis.

This clonotype was recorded many times. This chain uses TRBV29-1 with TRBJ2-7, with D perhaps TRBD2 (6 bases). Per germline, CDR1 SQVTM and CDR2 ANQGSEA. Trimming removed 7 bases at V and 7 bases at J, with 14 bases between. CDR3 length equals 11 residues. The chain's CDR3 is CSGGTRREQYF. The CDR3 DNA is TGCAGCGGCGGGACTCGAAGGGAGCAGTACTTC.

This clonotype appeared many times. V is TRBV20-1 and J is TRBJ2-4, with a tentative D call TRBD2 (5 bases). The ends were cut back, 6 bases at V and 0 bases at J, with 18 bases in the middle. The CDR3 extends over 16 amino acids. Germline-derived CDR1 and CDR2 are DFQATT and SNEGSKA (reference sequence). The CDR3 region is CSATSVLARAKNIQYF. The DNA for the CDR3 is TGCAGTGCCACGAGCGTCCTAGCTCGAGCCAAAAACATTCAGTACTTC.

This clonotype has at least ten counts. As DNA, the CDR3 is TGCGCCAGCAGCTTGGCCGGGGGCAGGGCTAATGAAAAACTGTTTTTT. Translated: CASSLAGGRANEKLFF. The genes are TRBV5-1 and TRBJ1-4; TRBD1 is a possible D gene (6 bases). V lost 0 bases, J lost 3 bases, and 12 bases lay in between. The CDR3 extends over 16 amino acids. CDR1 SGHRS and CDR2 YFSETQ come from the germline V gene.

This clonotype was counted many times. The rearrangement links TRBV5-1 to TRBJ2-7, with D unclear. The CDR3 consists of 13 residues. Germline V gene data show CDR1 as SGHRS and CDR2 as YFSETQ. Trimming stripped 4 bases from V and 0 bases from J, with 8 bases between. The CDR3 protein is CASSPGRSYEQYF. The CDR3, as DNA: TGCGCCAGCAGCCCCGGTCGCTCCTACGAGCAGTACTTC. The full variable domain, in which reference TRBV5-1 and TRBJ2-7 provide the parts outside the CDR3, is KAGVTQTPRYLIKTRGQQVTLSCSPISGHRSVSWYQQTPGQGLQFLFEYFSETQRNKGNFPGRFSGRQFSNSRSEMNVSTLELGDSALYLCASSPGRSYEQYFGPGTRLTVT.

The chain couples TRBV25-1 to TRBJ2-7; D is ambiguous. CDR1 and CDR2 (germline): MGHDK, SYGVNS. Deletions cut 6 bases from V and 4 bases from J, with 7 bases between. The CDR3 has 11 residues. The CDR3 DNA follows: TGTGCCAGCAGGGCCCTTTACGAGCAGTACTTC. Its protein product is CASRALYEQYF.

This clonotype was found many times. This CDR3 is CASTEGAGANVLTF. The CDR3 DNA sequence: TGTGCCAGCACGGAAGGGGCTGGGGCCAACGTCCTGACTTTC. V usage is TRBV25-1 and J usage is TRBJ2-6, with D possibly TRBD1 on 5 matching bases. The CDR3 loop spans 14 amino acids. The V end lost 7 bases, the J end lost 2 bases, and 9 bases lay between the germline ends. Germline V gene lookup returns CDR1 MGHDK and CDR2 SYGVNS.

In this sample, this clonotype turned up many times. The genes are TRBV15 and TRBJ1-4, with D possibly being TRBD1 (5 bases). Germline V gene lookup returns CDR1 LNHNV and CDR2 YYDKDF (reference sequence). The CDR3 extends over 15 amino acids. The ends were cut back, 5 bases at V and 8 bases at J, with 18 bases in the middle. The CDR3 loop reads CATSSRGPREEKLFF. The CDR3 region has the DNA TGTGCCACCAGCTCACGGGGACCAAGGGAGGAAAAACTGTTTTTT.

This clonotype was picked up many times. The rearrangement links TRBV27 to TRBJ2-5, with a possible D match to TRBD1 (5 bases). Trimming removed 6 bases from V and 4 bases from J, with 9 bases in between. The germline V gene encodes CDR1 MNHEY and CDR2 SMNVEV (reference sequence). CDR3 length equals 12 residues. The CDR3 reads CASRRGGETQYF. CDR3 DNA sequence: TGTGCCAGCAGAAGGGGCGGAGAGACCCAGTACTTC.

This clonotype was seen ten or more times. The V call is TRBV7-2, the J call TRBJ2-1, with no clear D. CDR1 and CDR2 (germline): SGHTA, FQGNSA. This CDR3 has 14 amino acids. Trimming removed 4 bases from V and 9 bases from J, with 16 bases in between. CDR3 in amino acids: CASSSPRLWGEQFF. CDR3 bases: TGTGCCAGCAGCTCCCCTAGGCTTTGGGGTGAGCAGTTCTTC.

The table lists this clonotype with many counts. The CDR3 DNA reads as TGCGCCAGCAGCTTGGTTGGCGAGGCGCGTGGCTACACCTTC. Protein sequence: CASSLVGEARGYTF. This rearrangement joins TRBV5-1 to TRBJ1-2; no reliable D call. V was trimmed by 0 bases and J by 7 bases, leaving 13 bases between them. The germline gives CDR1 SGHRS, CDR2 YFSETQ. The CDR3 runs to 14 residues.

The table lists this clonotype with many counts. The chain couples TRBV29-1 to TRBJ1-4; unclear D gene. V was clipped by 4 bases and J by 5 bases, with 5 bases between them. This CDR3 region has 11 residues. The V gene's germline CDR1 is SQVTM and CDR2 ANQGSEA. This CDR3 is CSVGGNEKLFF. The DNA of the CDR3 is TGCAGCGTTGGAGGGAATGAAAAACTGTTTTTT.

This clonotype showed up many times. The germline gene is not matched at one end of the junction; a read error may be the cause. CDR3 in amino acids: CATGGGTEVFF. In DNA form, the CDR3 reads TGTGCCACCGGAGGGGGCACTGAAGTTTTCTTT. The rearrangement joins TRBV11-2 to TRBJ1-1; 7 bases match TRBD1. Germline V CDR1 and CDR2: SGHAT, FQNNGV. The CDR3 runs 11 residues.

This clonotype was counted ten times or more. The chain links TRBV9 to TRBJ2-5, with no clear D. Looked up from germline, CDR1 is SGDLS and CDR2 is YYNGEE. The CDR3 runs to 12 residues. Between the trimmed V and J ends, which lost 3 bases and 3 bases, there was a span of 6 bases. DNA of the CDR3: TGTGCCAGCAGCGCTAGGGAAGAGACCCAGTACTTC. Protein sequence: CASSAREETQYF.

This clonotype showed up many times. The chain recombines TRBV6-2 or TRBV6-3 with TRBJ1-5; possibly TRBD1 for D (5 bases). This CDR3 has 13 amino acids. CDR1 MNHEY and CDR2 SVGEGT come from the germline V gene. V was trimmed by 8 bases and J by 5 bases, leaving 13 bases between them. CDR3 region: CASGWGVYQPQHF. CDR3 DNA: TGTGCCAGCGGGTGGGGGGTTTATCAGCCCCAGCATTTT.

This clonotype was observed many times. This rearrangement joins TRBV20-1 to TRBJ1-4; D gene unclear. The CDR3 runs to 14 residues. The germline V and J ends were trimmed by 3 bases and 8 bases, with 16 bases remaining between them. CDR1 and CDR2 from the germline V gene are DFQATT and SNEGSKA (reference sequence). CDR3 DNA sequence: TGCAGTGCTAGGGCGTCGGCCTTGGGAGAAAAACTGTTTTTT. Its protein product is CSARASALGEKLFF.

This clonotype was counted many times. The J gene is TRBJ2-5, the V gene TRBV29-1; 10 bases map to TRBD1. J lost 4 bases, V lost 4 bases, and 6 bases had no gene match. Per germline, CDR1 SQVTM and CDR2 ANQGSEA. The CDR3 length is 14 residues. The CDR3, as DNA: TGCAGCGTTGGACCGGGACAGGGGCGAGAGACCCAGTACTTC. Amino acid sequence: CSVGPGQGRETQYF.

V usage is TRBV19 and J usage is TRBJ1-6, with D uncertain. Trimming left V 2 bases short and J 7 bases short, with 12 bases between. This CDR3 region has 15 residues. From germline, CDR1 is LNHDA and CDR2 SQIVND (reference sequence). The CDR3, as DNA: TGTGCCAGTAGTATAACCTCTAAAGGGAATTCACCCCTCCACTTT. It yields the protein CASSITSKGNSPLHF.

In its sample, this clonotype was seen many times. The chain carries TRBV27 and TRBJ2-7, with 9 positions matching TRBD1. Unmatched junction bases numbered 3, after V lost 4 bases and J lost 5 bases. From germline, CDR1 is MNHEY and CDR2 SMNVEV (reference sequence). There are 13 residues in the CDR3. CDR3 loop: CASSYGTGNEQYF. CDR3 nucleotides: TGTGCCAGCAGTTACGGGACAGGGAACGAGCAGTACTTC.

This clonotype was observed at least ten times. The genes are TRBV5-1 and TRBJ2-2; D might be TRBD2 (6 bases). The length of the CDR3 is 14 residues. Germline values: CDR1 SGHRS, CDR2 YFSETQ. V was clipped by 7 bases and J by 1 base, with 11 bases between them. The CDR3 reads CASFSEGNTGELFF. In nucleotides, the CDR3 is TGCGCCAGCTTCTCGGAGGGGAACACCGGGGAGCTGTTTTTT.

This clonotype was observed at least ten times. The V gene is TRBV18, the J gene TRBJ1-5, with 7 bases identical to TRBD1. CDR1 and CDR2 (germline): KGHSH, LQKENI. This CDR3 region has 14 residues. After removal of 5 bases from V and 7 bases from J, the junction contained 8 bases not matched to a gene. CDR3 region: CASSSLRDSQPQHF. As DNA, the CDR3 is TGTGCCAGCTCATCTCTCCGGGACAGCCAGCCCCAGCATTTT. The variable domain in full, with the rest retrieved from reference TRBV18 and TRBJ1-5, is NAGVMQNPRHLVRRRGQEARLRCSPMKGHSHVYWYRQLPEEGLKFMVYLQKENIIDESGMPKERFSAEFPKEGPSILRIQQVVRGDSAAYFCASSSLRDSQPQHFGDGTRLSIL.

This clonotype showed up many times. V gene TRBV27 combines with J gene TRBJ1-5; no clear D. The V and J ends lost 5 bases and 1 base respectively, with 9 bases between them. The germline CDR1 and CDR2 sequences are MNHEY and SMNVEV (reference sequence). CDR3 length: 14 amino acids. CDR3 sequence (DNA): TGTGCCAGCAGTACAATAGAGAGCAATCAGCCCCAGCATTTT. Translating it yields CASSTIESNQPQHF.

This clonotype was picked up many times. The chain links TRBV4-1 to TRBJ2-1; D is ambiguous. CDR1 is MGHRA, CDR2 YSYEKL, per germline. Trimming left V 0 bases short and J 4 bases short, with 10 bases between. This CDR3 is 15 amino acids long. CDR3 amino acids: CASSQDWGLYNEQFF. DNA for the CDR3: TGCGCCAGCAGCCAAGATTGGGGTCTATACAATGAGCAGTTCTTC.

Ten or more counts support this clonotype. The chain is built from TRBV20-1 and TRBJ2-3; D is undetermined. V was clipped by 6 bases and J by 2 bases, with 9 bases between them. CDR1 is DFQATT and CDR2 is SNEGSKA in the germline V gene (reference sequence). The CDR3 length is 12 residues. The CDR3 reads CSARLDTDTQYF. The CDR3 DNA reads TGCAGTGCGCGTCTCGACACAGATACGCAGTATTTT.

This clonotype was observed at least ten times. The V and J genes are TRBV9 and TRBJ2-1; D may be TRBD1 or TRBD2 (5 bases each). Germline V gives CDR1 SGDLS, CDR2 YYNGEE. Trimming stripped 0 bases from V and 2 bases from J, with 9 bases between. The CDR3 has 15 residues. The CDR3 reads CASSVGGLTYNEQFF. The DNA for the CDR3 is TGTGCCAGCAGCGTAGGGGGGTTAACCTACAATGAGCAGTTCTTC.

This clonotype was detected ten times or more. The chain is built from TRBV7-2 and TRBJ2-2, with D possibly being TRBD2 (6 bases). Germline CDR1 and CDR2: SGHTA and FQGNSA. V was pared by 6 bases and J by 3 bases, with 14 bases between. The CDR3 covers 15 residues. The CDR3 loop is CASRTRSQDTGELFF. For the CDR3, the DNA is TGTGCCAGCAGGACTAGGAGCCAGGACACCGGGGAGCTGTTTTTT. Based on the CDR3 plus reference TRBV7-2 and TRBJ2-2, the full variable domain is GAGVSQSPSNKVTEKGKDVELRCDPISGHTALYWYRQSLGQGLEFLIYFQGNSAPDKSGLPSDRFSAERTGGSVSTLTIQRTQQEDSAVYLCASRTRSQDTGELFFGEGSRLTVL.